Sequencing of this T cell receptor beta chain was carried out in a study of blood T cell repertoires in COVID-19 (dated by TCRdb to 2020 to 2021). About the study as a whole: Samples covering the acute and convalescent phases of COVID-19 were provided by collaborators in the United States, Italy and Spain. Samples came from the ongoing ImmuneRACE study (first 160 participants) plus 1,254 subjects from 6 global collaborators. The dataset comprised deeply sampled blood TCRbeta repertoires from subjects exposed to, actively infected with, or recovered from COVID-19. The material from the prospective study consisted of cDNA or gDNA derived from T cells, B-cell-depleted T cells, or PBMCs. The repertoires were released in a freely available public database meant as a resource for research on the immune response to SARS-CoV-2. A de-identified subject ID, COVID-19 status, age in years and sex were almost always included in the sample metadata. Where available, HLA class I and class II types were obtained from metadata supplied by the sample provider rather than from assay-based typing.

Here is what the overall study found, with its caveats: How much clinical and demographic metadata was included differed by source and by participant, and the metadata was provided uncurated.

Reading the germline V gene gives CDR1 MNHEY and CDR2 SVGAGI. Clipping removes 5 bases from V and 5 bases from J, with 4 as the unmatched junction base count. From the cysteine through the phenylalanine, the CDR3 covers 14 amino acids. The CDR3 DNA has 42 bases and is translated from base 1. About this clone itself: Its antigen has not been determined. No quality values exist for individual bases; no much larger clone is one base distant.

TCRbeta CDR3 regions were amplified from genomic DNA using the immunoSEQ Assay, a bias-controlled multiplex PCR. As for how the authors treated the data: Nucleated cell counts per sample were estimated from amplification of reference gene primers within the assay. To quantify the absolute abundance of each unique TCRbeta CDR3 rearrangement, sequence reads were collapsed and filtered. For each sample, productive Simpson clonality was calculated by taking the square root of Simpson's diversity index across productive rearrangements. This immuneACCESS table, as held by TCRdb, lists in-frame sequences with V and J called but not all clones. Of the missing ones, under half trace to an unresolved V gene in checked studies; the others have no known cause. That table is the source of V, J and clone size, and D and trimming were worked out from the DNA. For this sample the table gives 53,000 or so clones, of which roughly four fifths were detected only once. 11% to 15% of the sample comes from the top ten.

Each collaborating institution followed its own protocols to collect whole blood in K2EDTA tubes. For TCRbeta analysis, collaborators shipped samples as frozen whole blood, isolated PBMCs, or DNA extracted from either of those sample types. This clonotype was obtained from a human donor in a cohort sampled during active COVID-19. The specimen was peripheral blood. The chain is encoded by TRBV6-5 joined to TRBJ2-5; 11 middle bases align to TRBD1. The DNA sequence follows: TGTGCCAGCAGTCCGGACAGGGGGCGGGAGACCCAGTACTTC. This encodes CASSPDRGRETQYF.